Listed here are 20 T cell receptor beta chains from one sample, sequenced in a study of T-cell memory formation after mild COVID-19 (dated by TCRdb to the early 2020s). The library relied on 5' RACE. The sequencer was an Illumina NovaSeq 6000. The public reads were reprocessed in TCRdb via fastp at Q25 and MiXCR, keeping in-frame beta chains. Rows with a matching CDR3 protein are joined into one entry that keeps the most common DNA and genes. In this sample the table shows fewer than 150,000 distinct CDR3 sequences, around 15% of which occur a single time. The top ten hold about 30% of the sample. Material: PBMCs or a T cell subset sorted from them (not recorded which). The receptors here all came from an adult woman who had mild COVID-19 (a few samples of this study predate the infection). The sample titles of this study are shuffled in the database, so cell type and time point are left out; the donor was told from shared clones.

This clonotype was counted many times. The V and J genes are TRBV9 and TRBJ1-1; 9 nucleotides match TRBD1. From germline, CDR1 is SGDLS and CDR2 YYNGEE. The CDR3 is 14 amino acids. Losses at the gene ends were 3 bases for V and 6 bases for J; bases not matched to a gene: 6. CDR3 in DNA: TGTGCCAGCAGCGACGGGACAGGGCGGTCTGAAGCTTTCTTT. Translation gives CASSDGTGRSEAFF.

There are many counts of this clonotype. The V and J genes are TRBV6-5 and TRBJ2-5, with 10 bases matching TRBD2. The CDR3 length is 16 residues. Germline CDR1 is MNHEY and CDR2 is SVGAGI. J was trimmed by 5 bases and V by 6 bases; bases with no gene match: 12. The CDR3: CASRGEREGLVETQYF. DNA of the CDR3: TGTGCCAGCAGGGGCGAGCGGGAGGGCCTTGTGGAGACCCAGTACTTC.

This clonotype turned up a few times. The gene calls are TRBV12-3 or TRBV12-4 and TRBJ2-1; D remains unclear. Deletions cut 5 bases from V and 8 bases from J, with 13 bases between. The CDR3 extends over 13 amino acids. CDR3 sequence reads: CASSILLDHEQFF. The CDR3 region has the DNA TGTGCCAGCAGTATCCTCCTGGACCATGAGCAGTTCTTC.

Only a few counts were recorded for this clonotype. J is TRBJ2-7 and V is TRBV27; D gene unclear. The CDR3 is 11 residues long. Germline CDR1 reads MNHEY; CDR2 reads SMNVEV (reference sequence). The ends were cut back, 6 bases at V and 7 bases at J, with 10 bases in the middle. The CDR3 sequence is CASRSLGEQYF. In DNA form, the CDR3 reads TGTGCCAGCAGGAGCCTGGGAGAGCAGTACTTC.

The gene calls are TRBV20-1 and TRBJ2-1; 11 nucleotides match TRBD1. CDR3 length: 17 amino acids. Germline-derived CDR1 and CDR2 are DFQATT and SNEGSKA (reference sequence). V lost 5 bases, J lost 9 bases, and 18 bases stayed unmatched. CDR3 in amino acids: CSADQLTGTGGFSEQFF. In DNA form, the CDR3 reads TGCAGTGCTGACCAGCTCACCGGGACAGGGGGTTTCAGTGAGCAGTTCTTC.

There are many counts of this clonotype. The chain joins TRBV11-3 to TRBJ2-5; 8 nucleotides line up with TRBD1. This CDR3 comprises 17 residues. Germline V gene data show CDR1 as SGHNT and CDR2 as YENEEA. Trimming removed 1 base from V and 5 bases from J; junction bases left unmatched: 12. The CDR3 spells CASSLGRDRGLGETQYF. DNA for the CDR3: TGTGCCAGCAGCTTAGGTCGTGACAGGGGTTTGGGTGAGACCCAGTACTTC.

The CDR3 is CASSQGVGILNTEAFF. CDR3 DNA: TGTGCCAGCAGCCAAGGGGTCGGGATCTTAAACACTGAAGCTTTCTTT. V usage is TRBV3-1 and J usage is TRBJ1-1; D unresolved. The CDR3 is made up of 16 amino acids. CDR1 and CDR2 from the germline V gene are LGHDT and YNNKEL (reference sequence). The ends were cut back, 1 base at V and 2 bases at J, with 14 bases in the middle.

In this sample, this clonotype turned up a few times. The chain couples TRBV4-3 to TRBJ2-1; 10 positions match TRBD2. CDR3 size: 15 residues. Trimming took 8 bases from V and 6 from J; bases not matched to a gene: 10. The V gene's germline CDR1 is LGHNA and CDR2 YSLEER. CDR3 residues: CASSIGASGSNEQFF. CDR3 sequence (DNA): TGCGCCAGCTCTATCGGAGCTAGCGGGAGCAATGAGCAGTTCTTC.

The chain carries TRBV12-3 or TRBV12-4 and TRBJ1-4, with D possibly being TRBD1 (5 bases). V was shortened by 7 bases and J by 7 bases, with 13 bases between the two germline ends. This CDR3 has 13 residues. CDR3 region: CASKGVDTEKLFF. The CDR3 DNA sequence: TGTGCCAGCAAAGGGGTCGATACTGAAAAACTGTTTTTT.

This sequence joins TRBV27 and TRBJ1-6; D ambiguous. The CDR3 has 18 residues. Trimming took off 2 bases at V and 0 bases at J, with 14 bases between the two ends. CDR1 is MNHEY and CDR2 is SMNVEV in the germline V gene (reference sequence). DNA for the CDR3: TGTGCCAGCAGTTTAGGAGTGGAGGGATTCTCCTATAATTCACCCCTCCACTTT. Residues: CASSLGVEGFSYNSPLHF.

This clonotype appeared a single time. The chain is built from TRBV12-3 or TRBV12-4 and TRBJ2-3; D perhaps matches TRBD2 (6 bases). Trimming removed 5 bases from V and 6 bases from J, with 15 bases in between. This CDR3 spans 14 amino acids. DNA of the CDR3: TGTGCCAGCAGTACCGTCCTAGCGTTGGATACGCAGTATTTT. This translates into CASSTVLALDTQYF.

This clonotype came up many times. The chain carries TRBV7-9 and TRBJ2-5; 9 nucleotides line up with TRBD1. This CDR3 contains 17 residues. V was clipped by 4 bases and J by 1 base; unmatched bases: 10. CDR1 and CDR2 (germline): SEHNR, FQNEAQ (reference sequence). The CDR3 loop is CASSSTGTGMSQETQYF. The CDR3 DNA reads TGTGCCAGCAGCTCAACAGGGACAGGGATGTCCCAAGAGACCCAGTACTTC.

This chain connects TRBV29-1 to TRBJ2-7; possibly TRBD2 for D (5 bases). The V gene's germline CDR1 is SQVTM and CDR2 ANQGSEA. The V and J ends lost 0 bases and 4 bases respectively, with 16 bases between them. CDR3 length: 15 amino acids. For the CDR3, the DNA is TGCAGCGTTGAAGATTGGGCAGGAGGTTCTTACGAGCAGTACTTC. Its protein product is CSVEDWAGGSYEQYF.

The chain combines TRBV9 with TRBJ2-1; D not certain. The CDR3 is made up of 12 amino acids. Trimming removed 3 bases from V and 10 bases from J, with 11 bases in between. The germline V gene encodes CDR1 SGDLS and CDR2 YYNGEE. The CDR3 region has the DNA TGTGCCAGCAGCGGGGATAATAGCGAGCAGTTCTTC. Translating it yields CASSGDNSEQFF.

DNA of the CDR3: TGTGCCAGTAGTATGGCTACCTCGGGACAAAGCTACGAGCAGTACTTC. This sequence encodes CASSMATSGQSYEQYF. The chain has TRBV19 and TRBJ2-7, with TRBD1 as a possible D gene (6 bases). The CDR3 loop spans 16 amino acids. Germline V gene lookup returns CDR1 LNHDA and CDR2 SQIVND (reference sequence). The V end was cut by 3 bases, the J end by 3 bases, with 18 bases between.

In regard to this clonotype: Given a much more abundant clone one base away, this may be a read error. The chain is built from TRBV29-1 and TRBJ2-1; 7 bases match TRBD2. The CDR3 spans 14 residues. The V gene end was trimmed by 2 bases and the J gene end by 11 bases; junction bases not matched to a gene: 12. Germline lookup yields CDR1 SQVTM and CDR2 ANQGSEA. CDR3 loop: CSVEPGLVRAQQFF. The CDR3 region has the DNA TGCAGCGTTGAACCCGGACTAGTGAGGGCTCAGCAGTTCTTC.

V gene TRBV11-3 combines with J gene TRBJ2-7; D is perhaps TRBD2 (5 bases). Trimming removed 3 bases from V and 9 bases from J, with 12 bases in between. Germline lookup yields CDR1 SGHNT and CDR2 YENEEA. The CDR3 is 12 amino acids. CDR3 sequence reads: CASSLDSRGQYF. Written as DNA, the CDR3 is TGTGCCAGCAGCTTGGACTCTCGGGGGCAGTACTTC.

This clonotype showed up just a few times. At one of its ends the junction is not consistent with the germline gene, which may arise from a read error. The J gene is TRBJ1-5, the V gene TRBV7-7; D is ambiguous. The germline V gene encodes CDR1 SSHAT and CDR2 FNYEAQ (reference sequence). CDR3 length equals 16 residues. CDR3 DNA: TGTGCTAGCAGCTTAGGTGGGGTGGGGAGCAATCAGCCCCAGCATTTT. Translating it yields CASSLGGVGSNQPQHF. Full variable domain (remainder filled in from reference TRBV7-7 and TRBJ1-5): GAGVSQSPRYKVTKRGQDVTLRCDPISSHATLYWYQQALGQGPEFLTYFNYEAQPDKSGLPSDRFSAERPEGSISTLTIQRTEQRDSAMYRCASSLGGVGSNQPQHFGDGTRLSIL.

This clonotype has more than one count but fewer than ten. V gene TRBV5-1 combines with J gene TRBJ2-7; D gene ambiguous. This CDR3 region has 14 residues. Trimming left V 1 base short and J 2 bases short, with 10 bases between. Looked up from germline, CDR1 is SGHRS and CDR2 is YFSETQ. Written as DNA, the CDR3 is TGCGCCAGCAGCTTGTACCTGTTCGCCTACGAGCAGTACTTC. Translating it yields CASSLYLFAYEQYF.

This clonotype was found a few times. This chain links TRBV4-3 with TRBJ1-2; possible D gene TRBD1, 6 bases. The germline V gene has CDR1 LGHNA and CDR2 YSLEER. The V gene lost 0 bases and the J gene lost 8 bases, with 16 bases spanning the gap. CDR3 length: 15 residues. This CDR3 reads CASSQDPGVVSGYTF. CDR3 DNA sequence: TGCGCCAGCAGCCAAGATCCAGGGGTTGTCTCGGGCTACACCTTC.